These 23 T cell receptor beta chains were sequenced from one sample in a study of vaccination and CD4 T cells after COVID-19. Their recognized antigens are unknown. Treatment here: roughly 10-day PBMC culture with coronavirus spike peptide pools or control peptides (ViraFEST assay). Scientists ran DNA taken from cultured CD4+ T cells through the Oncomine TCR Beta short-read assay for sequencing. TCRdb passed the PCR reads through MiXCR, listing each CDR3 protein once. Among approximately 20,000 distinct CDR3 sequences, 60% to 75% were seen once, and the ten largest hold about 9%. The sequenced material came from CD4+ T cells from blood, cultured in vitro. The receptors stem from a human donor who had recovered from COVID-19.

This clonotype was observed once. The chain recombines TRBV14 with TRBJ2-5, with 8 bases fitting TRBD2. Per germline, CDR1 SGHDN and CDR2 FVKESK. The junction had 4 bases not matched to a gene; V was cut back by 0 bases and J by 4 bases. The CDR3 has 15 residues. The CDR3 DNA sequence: TGTGCCAGCAGCCAAGAGGGGACTAGAGGAGAGACCCAGTACTTC. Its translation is CASSQEGTRGETQYF.

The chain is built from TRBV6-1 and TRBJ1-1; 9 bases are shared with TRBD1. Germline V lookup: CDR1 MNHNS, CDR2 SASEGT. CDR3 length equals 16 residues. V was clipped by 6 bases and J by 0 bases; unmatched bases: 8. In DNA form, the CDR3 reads TGTGCCAGCAGCGGCGGGACAGGGATCATGAACACTGAAGCTTTCTTT. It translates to CASSGGTGIMNTEAFF.

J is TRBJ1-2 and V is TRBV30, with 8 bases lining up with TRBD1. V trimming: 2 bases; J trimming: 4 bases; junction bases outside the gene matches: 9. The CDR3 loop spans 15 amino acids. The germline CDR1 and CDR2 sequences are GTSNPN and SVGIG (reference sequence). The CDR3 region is CAWSPQTGGGYGYTF. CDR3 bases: TGTGCCTGGAGTCCTCAAACAGGGGGAGGCTATGGCTACACCTTC.

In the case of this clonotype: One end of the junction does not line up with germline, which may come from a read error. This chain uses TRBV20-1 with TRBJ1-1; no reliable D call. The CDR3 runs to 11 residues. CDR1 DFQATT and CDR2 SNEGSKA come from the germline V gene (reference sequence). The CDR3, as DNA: TGCAGTGCCAGAGGGAACAGTGAAGCTTTCTTT. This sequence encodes CSARGNSEAFF.

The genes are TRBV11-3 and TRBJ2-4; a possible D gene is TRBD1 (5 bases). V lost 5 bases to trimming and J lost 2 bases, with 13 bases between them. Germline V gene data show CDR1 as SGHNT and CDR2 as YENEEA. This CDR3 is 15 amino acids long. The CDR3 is CASSAGRLTKNIQYF. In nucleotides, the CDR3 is TGTGCCAGCAGCGCAGGGCGATTAACCAAAAACATTCAGTACTTC.

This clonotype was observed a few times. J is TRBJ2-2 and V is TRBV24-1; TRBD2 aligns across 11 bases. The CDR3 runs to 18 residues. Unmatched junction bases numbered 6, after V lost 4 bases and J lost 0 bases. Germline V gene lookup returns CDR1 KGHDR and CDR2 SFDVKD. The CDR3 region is CATSDRGTSGANTGELFF. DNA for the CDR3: TGTGCCACCAGTGACCGAGGGACTAGCGGAGCGAACACCGGGGAGCTGTTTTTT.

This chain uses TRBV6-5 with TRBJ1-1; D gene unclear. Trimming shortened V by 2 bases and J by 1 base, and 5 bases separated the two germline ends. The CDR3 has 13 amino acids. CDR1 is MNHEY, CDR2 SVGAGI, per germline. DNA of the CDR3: TGTGCCAGCAGTTACACGACGAACACTGAAGCTTTCTTT. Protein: CASSYTTNTEAFF.

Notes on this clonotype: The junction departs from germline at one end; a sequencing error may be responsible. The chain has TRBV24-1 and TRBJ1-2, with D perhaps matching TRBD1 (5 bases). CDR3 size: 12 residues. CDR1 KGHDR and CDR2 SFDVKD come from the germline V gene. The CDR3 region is CATRDQGYGYTF. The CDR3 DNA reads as TGTGCCACCCGTGATCAGGGCTATGGCTACACCTTC.

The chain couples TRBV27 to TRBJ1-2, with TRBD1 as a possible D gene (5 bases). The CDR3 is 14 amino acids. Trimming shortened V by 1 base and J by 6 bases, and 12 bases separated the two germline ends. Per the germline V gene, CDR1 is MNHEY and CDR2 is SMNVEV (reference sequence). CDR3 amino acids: CASSLFGGIDGYTF. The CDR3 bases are TGTGCCAGCAGTTTATTCGGGGGGATAGATGGCTACACCTTC.

CDR3 sequence: CASRDEGGGSSYEQYF. As DNA, the CDR3 is TGTGCCAGCAGGGACGAAGGGGGCGGAAGCTCCTACGAGCAGTACTTC. The J gene is TRBJ2-7, the V gene TRBV7-2; TRBD1 aligns across 7 bases. The CDR3 length is 16 residues. Looked up from germline, CDR1 is SGHTA and CDR2 is FQGNSA. V was pared by 6 bases and J by 0 bases, with 11 bases of the junction left unmatched.

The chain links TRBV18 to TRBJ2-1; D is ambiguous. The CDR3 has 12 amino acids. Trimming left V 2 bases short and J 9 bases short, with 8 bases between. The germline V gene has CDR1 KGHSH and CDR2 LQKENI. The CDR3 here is CASSPMAIEQFF. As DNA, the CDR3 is TGTGCCAGCTCACCAATGGCGATTGAGCAGTTCTTC.

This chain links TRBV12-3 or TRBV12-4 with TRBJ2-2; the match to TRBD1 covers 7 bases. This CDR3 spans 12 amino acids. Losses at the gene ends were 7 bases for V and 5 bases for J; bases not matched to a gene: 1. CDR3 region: CASTQGTGELFF. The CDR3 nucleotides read TGTGCCAGCACACAGGGGACCGGGGAGCTGTTTTTT.

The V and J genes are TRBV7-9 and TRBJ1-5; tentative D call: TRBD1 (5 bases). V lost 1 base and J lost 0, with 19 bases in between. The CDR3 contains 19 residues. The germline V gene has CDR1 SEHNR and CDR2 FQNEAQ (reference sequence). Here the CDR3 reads CASSLGSAQGVHSNQPQHF. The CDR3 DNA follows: TGTGCCAGCAGCTTAGGTTCAGCTCAGGGAGTACATAGCAATCAGCCCCAGCATTTT.

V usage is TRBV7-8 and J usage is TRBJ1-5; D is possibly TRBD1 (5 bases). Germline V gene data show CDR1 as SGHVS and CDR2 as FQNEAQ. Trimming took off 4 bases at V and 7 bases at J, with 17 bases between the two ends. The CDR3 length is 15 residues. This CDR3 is CASSSPTEKGQPQHF. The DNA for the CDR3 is TGTGCCAGCAGCTCGCCGACAGAGAAAGGGCAGCCCCAGCATTTT.

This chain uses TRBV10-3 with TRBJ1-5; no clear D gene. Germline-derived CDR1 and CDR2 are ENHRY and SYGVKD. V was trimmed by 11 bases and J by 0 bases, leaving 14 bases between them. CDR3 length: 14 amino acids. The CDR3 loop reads CAPGRVISNQPQHF. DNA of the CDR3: TGTGCCCCCGGGAGGGTGATTAGCAATCAGCCCCAGCATTTT.

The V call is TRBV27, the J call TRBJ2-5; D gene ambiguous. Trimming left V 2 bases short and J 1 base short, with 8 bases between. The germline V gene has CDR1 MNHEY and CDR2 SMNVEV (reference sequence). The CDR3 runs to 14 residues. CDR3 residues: CASSLAGSQETQYF. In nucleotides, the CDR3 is TGTGCCAGCAGTTTAGCAGGCTCCCAAGAGACCCAGTACTTC.

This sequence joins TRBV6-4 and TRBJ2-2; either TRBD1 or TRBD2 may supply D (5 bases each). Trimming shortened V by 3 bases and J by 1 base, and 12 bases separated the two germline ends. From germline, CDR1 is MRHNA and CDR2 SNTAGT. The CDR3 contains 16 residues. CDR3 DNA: TGTGCCAGCAGTGAAGGGACGGTCTGGAACACCGGGGAGCTGTTTTTT. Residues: CASSEGTVWNTGELFF.

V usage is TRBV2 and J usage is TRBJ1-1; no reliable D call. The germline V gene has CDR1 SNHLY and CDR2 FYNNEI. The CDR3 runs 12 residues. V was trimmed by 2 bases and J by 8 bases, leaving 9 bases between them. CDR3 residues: CASSEFRVEAFF. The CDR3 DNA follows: TGTGCCAGCAGTGAATTCCGAGTAGAAGCTTTCTTT.

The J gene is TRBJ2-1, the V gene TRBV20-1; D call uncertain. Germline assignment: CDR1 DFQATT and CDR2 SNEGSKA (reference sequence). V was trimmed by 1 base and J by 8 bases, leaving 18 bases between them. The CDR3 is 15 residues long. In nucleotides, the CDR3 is TGCAGTGCTAGAGGTGACTCCCACAATGCTGATGAGCAGTTCTTC. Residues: CSARGDSHNADEQFF.

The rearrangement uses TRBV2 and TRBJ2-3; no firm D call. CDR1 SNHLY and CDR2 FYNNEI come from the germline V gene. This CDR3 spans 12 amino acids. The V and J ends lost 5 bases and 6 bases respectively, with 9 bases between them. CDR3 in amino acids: CASSKDRDTQYF. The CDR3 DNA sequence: TGTGCCAGCAGTAAGGACCGGGATACGCAGTATTTT.

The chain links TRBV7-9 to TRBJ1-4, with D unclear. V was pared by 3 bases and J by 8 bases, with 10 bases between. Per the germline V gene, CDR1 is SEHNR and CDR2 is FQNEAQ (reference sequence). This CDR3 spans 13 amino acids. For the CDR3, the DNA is TGTGCCAGCAGCTTTTTGGGTTTCGAAAAACTGTTTTTT. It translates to CASSFLGFEKLFF. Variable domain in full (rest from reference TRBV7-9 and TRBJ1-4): DTGVSQNPRHKITKRGQNVTFRCDPISEHNRLYWYRQTLGQGPEFLTYFQNEAQLEKSRLLSDRFSAERPKGSFSTLEIQRTEQGDSAMYLCASSFLGFEKLFFGSGTQLSVL.

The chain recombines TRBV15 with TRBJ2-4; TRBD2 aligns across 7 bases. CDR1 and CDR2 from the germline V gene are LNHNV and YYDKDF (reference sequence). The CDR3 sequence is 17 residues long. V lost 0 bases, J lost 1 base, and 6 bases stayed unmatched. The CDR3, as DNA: TGTGCCACCAGCAGAGATCTCGGGGGAGGGGCCAAAAACATTCAGTACTTC. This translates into CATSRDLGGGAKNIQYF.

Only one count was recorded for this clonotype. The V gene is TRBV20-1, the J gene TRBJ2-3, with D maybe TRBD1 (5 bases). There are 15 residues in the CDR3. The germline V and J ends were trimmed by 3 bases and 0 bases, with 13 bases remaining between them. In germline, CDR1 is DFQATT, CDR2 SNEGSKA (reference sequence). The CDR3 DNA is TGCAGTGCTAGTGGGGCCTCAACTAGCACAGATACGCAGTATTTT. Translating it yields CSASGASTSTDTQYF.